This T cell receptor beta chain was observed in a study of response to subunit inactivated influenza vaccine. This clonotype was detected a few times. The antigen remains unidentified. General study results and limits: Authors suggested each seasonal flu vaccination may recruit only limited numbers of new T cells.

TCRdb redid the calling of the RT-PCR reads with MiXCR, one entry per CDR3 protein. Here the sample spans about 570,000 distinct CDR3 sequences, 12% being singletons. V was shortened by 2 bases and J by 4 bases, with 11 bases between the two germline ends. The CDR3 has 15 residues. Germline assignment: CDR1 KGHSH and CDR2 LQKENI. The sequence was obtained from a man aged 50 to 60 who received an inactivated influenza vaccine. The sample here was PBMCs from blood, taken on the day of vaccination. This rearrangement joins TRBV18 to TRBJ2-2, with D perhaps given as TRBD1 or TRBD2 (7 bases each). The CDR3 protein is CASSPSRGGTGELFF. The CDR3, as DNA: TGTGCCAGCTCACCATCCAGGGGGGGCACCGGGGAGCTGTTTTTT.